Given below is one TCR beta chain in context. Its specificity is unknown. This specimen belongs to a study of post-analysis software for immune sequencing data. Findings of the study overall: About five TRBV segments occurring more often in patients than controls included TRBV5-6, TRBV5-1 and TRBV20-1. A significant reduction in normalized Chao1 diversity was observed in multiple sclerosis patients versus controls.

Incorporated into the TCR beta cDNA libraries were unique molecular identifiers, which served to reduce PCR and sequencing biases. TCRdb used MiXCR to reprocess the PCR reads, holding one entry per CDR3 protein. The table records 750,000 to 900,000 distinct CDR3 sequences, 40% to 55% of them present only once. In germline, CDR1 is SGHTA, CDR2 FQGNSA. Trimming removed 4 bases from V and 4 bases from J; junction bases left unmatched: 6. The CDR3 covers 15 residues. The genes are TRBV7-2 and TRBJ2-7, with 11 bases matching TRBD2. This TCR was recovered from a girl aged 5-17 years with multiple sclerosis. Input material: blood. The CDR3 protein is CASSSWTSGYYEQYF. The DNA for the CDR3 is TGTGCCAGCAGCTCCTGGACTAGCGGGTATTACGAGCAGTACTTC.